The clone carrying this TCR beta chain was observed a single time. This entry is derived from a study of blood T cell repertoires in COVID-19. Profiling relied on immunoSEQ multiplex PCR, and the TCRdb table lists in-frame clones only, not all of them. The table has approximately 290,000 clones, 80% to 90% seen once. The sequence came from a woman aged 25 to 39 who had recovered from COVID-19. Sequencing was carried out using PBMCs or T cells enriched from blood (not recorded which).

The CDR3 DNA reads as TGTGCCAGCAGCCAGACTAGCGGAAGCTCCTACAATGAGCAGTTCTTC. Translation: CASSQTSGSSYNEQFF. The chain joins TRBV4-2 to TRBJ2-1; 9 bases are a match to TRBD2. Losses at the gene ends were 3 bases for V and 0 bases for J; bases not matched to a gene: 3. Germline assignment: CDR1 LGHNA and CDR2 YNFKEQ. CDR3 length: 16 amino acids.